The rows below give T cell receptor beta chains drawn from one sample of a study of blood T cell repertoires in COVID-19. Produced via immunoSEQ multiplex PCR; TCRdb's table is partial and in-frame only. This table holds roughly 260,000 clones, about 88% found once. The specimen sequenced was peripheral blood. These TCRs come from a man aged 55 to 70 who had recovered from COVID-19. Both conserved end residues are part of each CDR3. Each record gives: CDR3 protein, CDR3 DNA, CDR3 length, clone size, J gene, V gene, D gene. The D gene is left open where the match is weak. Only some rows state a clone size, as once, few, many or a class for expanded clones.

cdr3_aa: CASSLWTGYTEAFF
cdr3_nt: TGTGCCAGCAGTTTATGGACAGGGTACACTGAAGCTTTCTTT
cdr3_length: 14
clone_size: few
j_call: TRBJ1-1
v_call: TRBV27
d_call: TRBD1

cdr3_aa: CASSQEGQGGTYGYTF
cdr3_nt: TGTGCCAGCAGCCAAGAAGGACAGGGGGGGACCTATGGCTACACCTTC
cdr3_length: 16
clone_size: -
j_call: TRBJ1-2
v_call: TRBV4-2
d_call: TRBD1

cdr3_aa: CASSLVPTGAAPGNEKLFF
cdr3_nt: TGCGCCAGCAGCTTGGTTCCGACAGGGGCCGCACCTGGTAATGAAAAACTGTTTTTT
cdr3_length: 19
clone_size: -
j_call: TRBJ1-4
v_call: TRBV5-1
d_call: TRBD1

cdr3_aa: CATAGSVRGYYEQYF
cdr3_nt: TGTGCCACGGCGGGATCAGTCAGGGGGTACTACGAGCAGTACTTC
cdr3_length: 15
clone_size: -
j_call: TRBJ2-7
v_call: TRBV15
d_call: -

cdr3_aa: CASRGADTQYF
cdr3_nt: TGTGCCAGCCGGGGGGCAGATACGCAGTATTTT
cdr3_length: 11
clone_size: -
j_call: TRBJ2-3
v_call: TRBV28
d_call: TRBD2

cdr3_aa: CASSQGHSGGEETQYF
cdr3_nt: TGTGCCAGCAGCCAAGGTCATAGCGGGGGGGAAGAGACCCAGTACTTC
cdr3_length: 16
clone_size: -
j_call: TRBJ2-5
v_call: TRBV4-2
d_call: TRBD2

cdr3_aa: CASSKRNSNQPQHF
cdr3_nt: TGTGCCAGTAGTAAGCGGAATAGCAATCAGCCCCAGCATTTT
cdr3_length: 14
clone_size: -
j_call: TRBJ1-5
v_call: TRBV19
d_call: -

cdr3_aa: CASSYRRTGAYGYTF
cdr3_nt: TGTGCCAGCAGTTACCGAAGGACAGGGGCCTATGGCTACACCTTC
cdr3_length: 15
clone_size: many
j_call: TRBJ1-2
v_call: TRBV6-2/TRBV6-3
d_call: TRBD1

cdr3_aa: CASSREGSLIRSYEQYF
cdr3_nt: TGTGCCAGCAGCCGGGAGGGGTCATTGATACGATCCTACGAGCAGTACTTC
cdr3_length: 17
clone_size: -
j_call: TRBJ2-7
v_call: TRBV5-5
d_call: TRBD2

cdr3_aa: CASSSFGGSNGYTF
cdr3_nt: TGTGCCAGCAGCTCATTCGGGGGGAGCAATGGCTACACCTTC
cdr3_length: 14
clone_size: -
j_call: TRBJ1-2
v_call: TRBV7-9
d_call: -

cdr3_aa: CASSVARSGGENEQFF
cdr3_nt: TGTGCCAGCAGCGTAGCCCGGAGCGGGGGAGAAAATGAGCAGTTCTTC
cdr3_length: 16
clone_size: once
j_call: TRBJ2-1
v_call: TRBV9
d_call: TRBD2

cdr3_aa: CASSLGLVGQETQYF
cdr3_nt: TGCGCCAGCAGCTTGGGTCTAGTGGGTCAAGAGACCCAGTACTTC
cdr3_length: 15
clone_size: -
j_call: TRBJ2-5
v_call: TRBV5-1
d_call: -

cdr3_aa: CASILGQGAYEQFF
cdr3_nt: TGTGCCAGTATTCTGGGACAGGGGGCCTATGAGCAGTTCTTC
cdr3_length: 14
clone_size: once
j_call: TRBJ2-1
v_call: TRBV19
d_call: TRBD1

cdr3_aa: CASSEWGGQELSPLHF
cdr3_nt: TGTGCCAGCAGTGAATGGGGCGGACAAGAGCTTTCACCCCTCCACTTT
cdr3_length: 16
clone_size: -
j_call: TRBJ1-6
v_call: TRBV25-1
d_call: -

cdr3_aa: CATSRDRGETQYF
cdr3_nt: TGTGCCACCAGCAGAGATCGGGGGGAGACCCAGTACTTC
cdr3_length: 13
clone_size: -
j_call: TRBJ2-5
v_call: TRBV15
d_call: -

cdr3_aa: CASSLYQGYQPQHF
cdr3_nt: TGTGCCAGCAGTTTATACCAGGGTTATCAGCCCCAGCATTTT
cdr3_length: 14
clone_size: -
j_call: TRBJ1-5
v_call: TRBV27
d_call: -